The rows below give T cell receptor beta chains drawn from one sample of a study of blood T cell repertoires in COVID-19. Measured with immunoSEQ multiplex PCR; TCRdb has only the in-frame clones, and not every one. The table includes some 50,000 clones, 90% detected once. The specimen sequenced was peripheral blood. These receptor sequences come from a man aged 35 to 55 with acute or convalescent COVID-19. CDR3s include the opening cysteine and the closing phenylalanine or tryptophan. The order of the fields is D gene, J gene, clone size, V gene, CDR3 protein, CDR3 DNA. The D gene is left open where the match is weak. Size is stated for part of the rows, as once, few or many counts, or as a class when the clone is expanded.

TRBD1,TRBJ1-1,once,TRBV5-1,CASSPGGIGTEAFF,TGCGCCAGCAGCCCAGGGGGGATTGGCACTGAAGCTTTCTTT
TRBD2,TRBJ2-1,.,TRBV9,CASSASGRGYNEQFF,TGTGCCAGCAGCGCGAGCGGGAGGGGCTACAATGAGCAGTTCTTC
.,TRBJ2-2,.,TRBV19,CASSTLGLSGELFF,TGTGCCAGTAGTACCCTCGGTTTGTCCGGGGAGCTGTTTTTT
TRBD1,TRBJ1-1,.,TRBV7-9,CASRPTGDGTEAFF,TGTGCCAGCAGGCCTACAGGGGATGGGACTGAAGCTTTCTTT
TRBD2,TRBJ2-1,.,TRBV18,CASSPGLAGNEQFF,TGTGCCAGCTCACCCGGACTAGCGGGAAATGAGCAGTTCTTC
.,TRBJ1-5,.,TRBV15,CATSPYKGVAQPQHF,TGTGCCACCAGCCCTTATAAGGGGGTCGCTCAGCCCCAGCATTTT
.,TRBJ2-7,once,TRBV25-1,CASSGTYSYEQYF,TGTGCCAGCAGTGGGACTTACTCCTACGAGCAGTACTTC
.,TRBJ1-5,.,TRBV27,CASSLSGNQPQHF,TGTGCCAGCAGTTTATCCGGCAATCAGCCCCAGCATTTT
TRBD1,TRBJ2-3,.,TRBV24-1,CATSDNGQGLTDTQYF,TGTGCCACCAGTGATAACGGACAGGGCCTCACAGATACGCAGTATTTT
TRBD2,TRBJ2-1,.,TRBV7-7,CASSLVTSGRGDGYNEQFF,TGTGCCAGCAGCTTAGTTACCAGCGGGAGAGGTGACGGGTACAATGAGCAGTTCTTC
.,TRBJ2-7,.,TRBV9,CASSASGKLDEQYF,TGTGCCAGCAGCGCATCGGGAAAATTGGACGAGCAGTACTTC
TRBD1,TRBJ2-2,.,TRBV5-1,CASSPWTGGVAGELFF,TGCGCCAGCAGCCCATGGACAGGGGGCGTTGCCGGGGAGCTGTTTTTT
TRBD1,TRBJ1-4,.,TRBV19,CASSIDKGAKGNEKLFF,TGTGCCAGTAGTATAGATAAGGGGGCAAAGGGTAATGAAAAACTGTTTTTT
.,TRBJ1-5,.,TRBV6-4,CASSDTPGINQPQHF,TGTGCCAGCAGTGATACGCCAGGGATCAATCAGCCCCAGCATTTT
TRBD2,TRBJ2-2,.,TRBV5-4,CASSTSGRNTGELFF,TGTGCCAGCAGTACTAGCGGGAGGAACACCGGGGAGCTGTTTTTT
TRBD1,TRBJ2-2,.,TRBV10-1,CASGSYRDSNTGELFF,TGCGCCAGCGGATCTTACCGGGACAGCAACACCGGGGAGCTGTTTTTT
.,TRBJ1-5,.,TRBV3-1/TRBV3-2,CASSQGAGQPQHF,TGTGCCAGCAGCCAAGGGGCGGGTCAGCCCCAGCATTTT
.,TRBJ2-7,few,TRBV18,CASSPFGAVTYEQYF,TGTGCCAGCTCACCATTTGGAGCGGTCACCTACGAGCAGTACTTC
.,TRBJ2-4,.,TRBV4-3,CASSQDGRASIQYF,TGCGCCAGCAGCCAAGATGGGCGGGCGTCCATTCAGTACTTC
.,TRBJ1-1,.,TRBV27,CASSLREDTEAFF,TGTGCCAGCAGTTTAAGGGAGGACACTGAAGCTTTCTTT
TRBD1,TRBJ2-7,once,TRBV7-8,CASSRPPSGQARSYEQYF,TGTGCCAGCAGCCGCCCCCCCTCGGGACAGGCTAGATCCTACGAGCAGTACTTC
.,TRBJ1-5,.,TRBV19,CATGGSNQPQHF,TGTGCCACCGGGGGTAGCAATCAGCCCCAGCATTTT
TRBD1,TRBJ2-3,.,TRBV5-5,CASSLGTGGADTQYF,TGTGCCAGCAGCTTAGGGACAGGGGGGGCAGATACGCAGTATTTT
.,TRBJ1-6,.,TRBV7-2,CASSSGRSYNSPLHF,TGTGCCAGCAGCTCCGGTCGCTCCTATAATTCACCCCTCCACTTT
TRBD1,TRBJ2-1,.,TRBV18,CASSPLRDRVYNEQFF,TGTGCCAGCTCACCTCTCCGGGACAGAGTCTACAATGAGCAGTTCTTC